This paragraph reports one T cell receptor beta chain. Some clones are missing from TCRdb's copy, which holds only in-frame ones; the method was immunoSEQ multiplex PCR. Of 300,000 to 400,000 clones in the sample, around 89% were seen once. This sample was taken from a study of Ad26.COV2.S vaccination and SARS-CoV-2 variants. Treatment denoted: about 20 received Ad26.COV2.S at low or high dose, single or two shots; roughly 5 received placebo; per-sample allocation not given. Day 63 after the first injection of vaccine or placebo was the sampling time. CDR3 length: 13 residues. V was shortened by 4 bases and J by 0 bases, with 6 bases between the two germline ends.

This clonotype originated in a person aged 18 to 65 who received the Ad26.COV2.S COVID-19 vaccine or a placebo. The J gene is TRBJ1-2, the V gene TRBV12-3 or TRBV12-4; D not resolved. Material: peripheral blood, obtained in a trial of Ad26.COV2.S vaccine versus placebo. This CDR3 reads CASSYSANYGYTF. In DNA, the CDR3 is TGTGCCAGCAGTTACTCTGCTAACTATGGCTACACCTTC.